The clone carrying this T cell receptor beta chain was counted a few times. Authors' methods: Amplified reference gene primers provided the basis for estimating nucleated cell counts. Some clones are missing from TCRdb's copy, which holds only in-frame ones; the method was immunoSEQ multiplex PCR. The DNA gave D and trimming, while V, J and clone size come from that table. The profile shows about 240,000 clones, about 88% of them singletons. This CDR3 comprises 12 residues. The germline CDR1 and CDR2 sequences are ENHRY and SYGVKD. V was cut by 6 bases and J by 3 bases, with 9 bases left in between. This record comes from a study of blood T cell repertoires in COVID-19. Across the whole study: There were acute and convalescent COVID-19 samples, and they came from the United States, Italy and Spain.

The TCR was taken from a woman aged 40 to 50 who had recovered from COVID-19. The specimen was peripheral blood. V is TRBV10-3 and J is TRBJ2-7, with D uncertain. The CDR3, as DNA: TGTGCCATCAGCCCCACAGACTACGAGCAGTACTTC. Protein sequence: CAISPTDYEQYF.